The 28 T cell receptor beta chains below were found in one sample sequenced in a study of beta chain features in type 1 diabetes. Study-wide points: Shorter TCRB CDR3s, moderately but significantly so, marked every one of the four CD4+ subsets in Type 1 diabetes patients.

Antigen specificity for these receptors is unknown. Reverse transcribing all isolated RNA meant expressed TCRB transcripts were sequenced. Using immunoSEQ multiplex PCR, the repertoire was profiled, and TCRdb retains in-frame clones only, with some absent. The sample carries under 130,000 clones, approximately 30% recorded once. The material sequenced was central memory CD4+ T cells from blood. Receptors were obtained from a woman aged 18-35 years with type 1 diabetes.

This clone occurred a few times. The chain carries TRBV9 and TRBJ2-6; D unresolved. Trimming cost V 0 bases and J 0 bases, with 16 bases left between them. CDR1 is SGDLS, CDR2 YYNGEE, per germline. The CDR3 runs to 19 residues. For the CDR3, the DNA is TGTGCCAGCAGCGTAGCTCCCCCAGTCCCCGACTCTGGGGCCAACGTCCTGACTTTC. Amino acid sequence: CASSVAPPVPDSGANVLTF.

The CDR3 loop is CASSRQAGETQYF. The CDR3 nucleotides are TGTGCCAGCAGCCGCCAGGCGGGAGAGACCCAGTACTTC. The chain combines TRBV27 with TRBJ2-5; maybe TRBD2 (5 bases). V dropped 6 bases and J dropped 4 bases, with 12 bases sitting between them. CDR1 MNHEY and CDR2 SMNVEV come from the germline V gene (reference sequence). CDR3 length: 13 residues.

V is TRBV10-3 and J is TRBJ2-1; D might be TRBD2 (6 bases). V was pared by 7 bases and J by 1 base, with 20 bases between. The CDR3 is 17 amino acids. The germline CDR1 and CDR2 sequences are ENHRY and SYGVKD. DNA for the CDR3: TGTGCCATCACCGATGGGGGACTCGCCCAATCCTACAATGAGCAGTTCTTC. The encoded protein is CAITDGGLAQSYNEQFF.

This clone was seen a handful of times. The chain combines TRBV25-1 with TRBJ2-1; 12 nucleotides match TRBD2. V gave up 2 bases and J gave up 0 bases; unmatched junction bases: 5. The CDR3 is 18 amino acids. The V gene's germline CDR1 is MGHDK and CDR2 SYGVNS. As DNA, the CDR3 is TGTGCCAGCAGTGAACGGGGACTAGCGGGCAGCTCCTACAATGAGCAGTTCTTC. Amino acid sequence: CASSERGLAGSSYNEQFF.

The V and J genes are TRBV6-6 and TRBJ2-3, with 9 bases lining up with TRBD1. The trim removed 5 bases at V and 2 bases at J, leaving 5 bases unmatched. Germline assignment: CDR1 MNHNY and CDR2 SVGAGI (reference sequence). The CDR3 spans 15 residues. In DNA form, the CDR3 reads TGTGCCAGCAGTCGCGGGGACAGGGACACAGATACGCAGTATTTT. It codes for CASSRGDRDTDTQYF.

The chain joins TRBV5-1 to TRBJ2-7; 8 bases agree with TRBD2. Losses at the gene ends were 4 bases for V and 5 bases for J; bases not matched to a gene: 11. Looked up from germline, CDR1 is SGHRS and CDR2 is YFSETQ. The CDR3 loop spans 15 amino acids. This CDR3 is CASSPGGGGRHEQYF. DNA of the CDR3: TGCGCCAGCAGCCCCGGGGGCGGCGGGAGGCACGAGCAGTACTTC.

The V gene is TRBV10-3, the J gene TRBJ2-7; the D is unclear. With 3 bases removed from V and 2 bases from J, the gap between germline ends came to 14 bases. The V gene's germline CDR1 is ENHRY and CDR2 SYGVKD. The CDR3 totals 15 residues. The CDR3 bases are TGTGCCATCAGTGATGACCGAGGCAACCCCTACGAGCAGTACTTC. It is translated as CAISDDRGNPYEQYF.

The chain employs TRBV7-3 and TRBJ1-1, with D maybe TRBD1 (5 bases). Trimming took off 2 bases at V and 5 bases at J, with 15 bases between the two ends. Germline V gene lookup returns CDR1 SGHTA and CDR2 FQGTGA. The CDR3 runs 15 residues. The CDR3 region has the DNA TGTGCCAGCAGCTTAGAGGCAGGGATTACGACTGAAGCTTTCTTT. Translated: CASSLEAGITTEAFF.

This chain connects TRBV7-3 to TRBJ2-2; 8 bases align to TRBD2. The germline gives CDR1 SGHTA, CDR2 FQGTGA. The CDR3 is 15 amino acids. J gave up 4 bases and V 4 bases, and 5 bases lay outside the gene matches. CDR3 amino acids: CASSSAGETTGELFF. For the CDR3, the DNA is TGTGCCAGCAGCTCAGCGGGAGAGACCACCGGGGAGCTGTTTTTT.

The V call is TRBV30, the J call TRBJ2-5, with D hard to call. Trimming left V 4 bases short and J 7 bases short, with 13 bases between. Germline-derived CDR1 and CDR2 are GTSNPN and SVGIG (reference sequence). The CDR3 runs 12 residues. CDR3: CAWTSVRRTQYF. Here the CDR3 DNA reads TGTGCCTGGACTTCCGTCCGGAGGACCCAGTACTTC.

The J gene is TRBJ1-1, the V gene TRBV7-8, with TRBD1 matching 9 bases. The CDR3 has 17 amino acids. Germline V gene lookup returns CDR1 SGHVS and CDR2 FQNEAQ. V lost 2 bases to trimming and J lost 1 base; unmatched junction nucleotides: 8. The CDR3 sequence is CASSLNRGRVSNTEAFF. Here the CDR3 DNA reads TGTGCCAGCAGCTTAAACAGGGGGCGAGTGTCGAACACTGAAGCTTTCTTT.

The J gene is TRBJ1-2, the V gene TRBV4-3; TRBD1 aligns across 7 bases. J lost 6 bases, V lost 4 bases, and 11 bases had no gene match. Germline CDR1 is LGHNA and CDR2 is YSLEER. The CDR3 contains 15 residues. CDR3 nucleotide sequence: TGCGCCAGCAGCCTAGCCGGGGTAGGGGGCCATGGCTACACCTTC. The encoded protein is CASSLAGVGGHGYTF.

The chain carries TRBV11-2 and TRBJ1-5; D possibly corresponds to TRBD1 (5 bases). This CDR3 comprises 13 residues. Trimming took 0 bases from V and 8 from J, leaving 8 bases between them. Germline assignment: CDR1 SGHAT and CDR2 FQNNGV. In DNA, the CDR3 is TGTGCCAGCAGCTTAGATCTAGGGGAGCCCCAGCATTTT. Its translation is CASSLDLGEPQHF.

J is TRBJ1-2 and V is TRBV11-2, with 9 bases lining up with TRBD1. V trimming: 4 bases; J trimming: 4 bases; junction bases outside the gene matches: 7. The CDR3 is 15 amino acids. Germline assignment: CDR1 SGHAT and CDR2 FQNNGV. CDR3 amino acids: CASSSGTGRAYGYTF. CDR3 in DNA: TGTGCCAGCAGCTCGGGGACAGGGCGCGCCTATGGCTACACCTTC. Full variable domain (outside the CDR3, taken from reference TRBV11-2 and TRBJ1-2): EAGVAQSPRYKIIEKRQSVAFWCNPISGHATLYWYQQILGQGPKLLIQFQNNGVVDDSQLPKDRFSAERLKGVDSTLKIQPAKLEDSAVYLCASSSGTGRAYGYTFGSGTRLTVV.

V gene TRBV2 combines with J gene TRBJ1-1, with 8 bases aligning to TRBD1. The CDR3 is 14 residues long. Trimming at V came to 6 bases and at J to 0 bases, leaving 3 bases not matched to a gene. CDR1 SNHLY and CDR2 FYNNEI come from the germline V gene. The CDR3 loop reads CASSRTGMNTEAFF. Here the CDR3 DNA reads TGTGCCAGCAGCCGGACAGGGATGAACACTGAAGCTTTCTTT.

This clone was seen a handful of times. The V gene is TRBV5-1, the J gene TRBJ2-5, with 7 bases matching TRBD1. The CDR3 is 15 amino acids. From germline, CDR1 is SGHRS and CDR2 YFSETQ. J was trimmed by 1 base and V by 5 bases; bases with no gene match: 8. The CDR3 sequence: CASRKKQGPQETQYF. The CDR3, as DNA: TGCGCCAGCAGGAAGAAACAGGGGCCCCAAGAGACCCAGTACTTC.

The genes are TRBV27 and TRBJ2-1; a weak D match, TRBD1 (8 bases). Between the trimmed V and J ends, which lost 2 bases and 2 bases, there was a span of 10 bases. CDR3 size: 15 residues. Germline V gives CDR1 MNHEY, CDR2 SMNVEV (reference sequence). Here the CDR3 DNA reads TGTGCCAGCAGTTTAACAGGGGGGGCCTACAATGAGCAGTTCTTC. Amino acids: CASSLTGGAYNEQFF.

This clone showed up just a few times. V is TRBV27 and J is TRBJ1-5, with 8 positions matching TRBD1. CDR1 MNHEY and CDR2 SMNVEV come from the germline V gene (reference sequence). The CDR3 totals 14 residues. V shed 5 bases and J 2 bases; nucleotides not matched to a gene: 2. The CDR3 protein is CASSTGGGNQPQHF. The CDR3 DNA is TGTGCCAGCAGTACAGGGGGTGGCAATCAGCCCCAGCATTTT.

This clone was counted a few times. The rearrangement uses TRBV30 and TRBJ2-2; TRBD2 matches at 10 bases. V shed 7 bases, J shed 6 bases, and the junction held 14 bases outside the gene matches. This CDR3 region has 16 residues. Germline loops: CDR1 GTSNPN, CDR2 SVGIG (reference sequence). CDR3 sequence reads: CALALPSSGRPGELFF. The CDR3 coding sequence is TGTGCCTTAGCCCTACCCTCTAGCGGGAGACCCGGGGAGCTGTTTTTT.

The CDR3 loop is CASRGRGETQYF. CDR3 coding DNA: TGTGCCAGCAGAGGCAGGGGAGAGACCCAGTACTTC. The chain couples TRBV28 to TRBJ2-5; D perhaps matches TRBD1 (6 bases). CDR1 is MDHEN and CDR2 is SYDVKM in the germline V gene. V was clipped by 6 bases and J by 4 bases, with 9 bases between them. CDR3 size: 12 residues.

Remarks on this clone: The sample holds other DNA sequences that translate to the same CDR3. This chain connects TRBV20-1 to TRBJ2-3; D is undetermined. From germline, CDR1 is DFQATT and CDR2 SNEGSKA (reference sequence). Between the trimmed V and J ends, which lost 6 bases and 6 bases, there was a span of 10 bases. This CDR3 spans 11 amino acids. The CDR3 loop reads CSAEPEDTQYF. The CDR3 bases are TGCAGTGCGGAGCCCGAGGATACGCAGTATTTT.

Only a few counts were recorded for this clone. Here the CDR3 reads CSVGGLAGAGETQYF. In DNA form, the CDR3 reads TGCAGCGTCGGTGGACTAGCGGGAGCAGGGGAGACCCAGTACTTC. The chain has TRBV29-1 and TRBJ2-5; 13 nucleotides line up with TRBD2. This CDR3 region has 15 residues. Germline trimming cut 6 bases from V and 5 bases from J; bases unmatched to any gene: 9. The germline gives CDR1 SQVTM, CDR2 ANQGSEA. The full variable domain, completed using reference TRBV29-1 and TRBJ2-5, is SAVISQKPSRDICQRGTSLTIQCQVDSQVTMMFWYRQQPGQSLTLIATANQGSEATYESGFVIDKFPISRPNLTFSTLTVSNMSPEDSSIYLCSVGGLAGAGETQYFGPGTRLLVL.

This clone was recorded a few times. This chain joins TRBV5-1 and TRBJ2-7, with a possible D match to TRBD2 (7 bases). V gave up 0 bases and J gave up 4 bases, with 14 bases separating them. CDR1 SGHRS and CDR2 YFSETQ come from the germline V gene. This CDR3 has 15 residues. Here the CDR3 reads CASSLAWGGRYEQYF. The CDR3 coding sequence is TGCGCCAGCAGCTTGGCCTGGGGGGGCCGGTACGAGCAGTACTTC. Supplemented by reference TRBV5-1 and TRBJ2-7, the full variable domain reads KAGVTQTPRYLIKTRGQQVTLSCSPISGHRSVSWYQQTPGQGLQFLFEYFSETQRNKGNFPGRFSGRQFSNSRSEMNVSTLELGDSALYLCASSLAWGGRYEQYFGPGTRLTVT.

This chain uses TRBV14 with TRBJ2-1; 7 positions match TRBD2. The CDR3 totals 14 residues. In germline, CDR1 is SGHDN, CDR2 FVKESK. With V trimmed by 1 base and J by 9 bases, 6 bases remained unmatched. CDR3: CASSQGLAWGEQFF. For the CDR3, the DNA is TGTGCCAGCAGCCAAGGACTAGCCTGGGGTGAGCAGTTCTTC.

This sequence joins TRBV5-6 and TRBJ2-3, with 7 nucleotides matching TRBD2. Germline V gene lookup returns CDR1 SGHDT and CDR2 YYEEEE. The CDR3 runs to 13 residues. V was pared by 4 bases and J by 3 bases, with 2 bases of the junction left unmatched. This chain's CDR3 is CASSRLATDTQYF. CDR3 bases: TGTGCCAGCAGCCGACTAGCAACAGATACGCAGTATTTT.

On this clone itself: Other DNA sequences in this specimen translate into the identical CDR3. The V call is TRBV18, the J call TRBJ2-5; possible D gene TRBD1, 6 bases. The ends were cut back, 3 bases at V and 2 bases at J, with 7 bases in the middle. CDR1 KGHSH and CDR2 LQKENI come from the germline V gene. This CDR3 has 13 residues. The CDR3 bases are TGTGCCAGCTCACCCGGACAGCAAGAGACCCAGTACTTC. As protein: CASSPGQQETQYF.

The CDR3: CASSRGTTEGYTF. CDR3 in DNA: TGTGCCAGCAGCCGAGGAACAACGGAAGGCTACACCTTC. This chain links TRBV11-2 with TRBJ1-2; D is unresolved. The ends were cut back, 5 bases at V and 8 bases at J, with 15 bases in the middle. CDR3 length equals 13 residues. In germline, CDR1 is SGHAT, CDR2 FQNNGV.

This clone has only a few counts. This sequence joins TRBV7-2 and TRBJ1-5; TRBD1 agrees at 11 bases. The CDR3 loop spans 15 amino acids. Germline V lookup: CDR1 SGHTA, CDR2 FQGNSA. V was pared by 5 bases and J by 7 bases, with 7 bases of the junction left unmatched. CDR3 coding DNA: TGTGCCAGCAGCCCCCGGACAGGGGGCAGCCAGCCCCAGCATTTT. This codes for CASSPRTGGSQPQHF.